A selection of T cell receptor beta chains follows, all from one sample in a study of identical twins. TCRdb reprocessed the 5' RACE reads with MiXCR, giving one entry per CDR3 protein. Altogether a few hundred thousand distinct CDR3 sequences are present, around 9% being singletons, with the ten largest covering under 9.5%. Material: naive T cells sorted from blood. Receptors originate from a woman aged 50 to 65 in good health. The CDR3 runs from the conserved cysteine through the conserved F or W. A D gene is named only where the DNA matches it firmly. The size entry is marked missing in some rows and otherwise reads once, few, many or a size class.

NA	TRBV4-1	TRBJ2-7	TRBD2	CASSQESGRAYEQYF	TGCGCCAGCAGCCAAGAGAGCGGGAGGGCCTACGAGCAGTACTTC
NA	TRBV5-1	TRBJ2-2	NA	CASTQVRSANTGELFF	TGCGCCAGCACCCAGGTTCGGAGCGCGAACACCGGGGAGCTGTTTTTT
few	TRBV29-1	TRBJ1-1	TRBD1	CSVTGGDTEAFF	TGCAGCGTTACAGGGGGGGACACTGAAGCTTTCTTT
few	TRBV12-3/TRBV12-4	TRBJ2-2	TRBD1	CASIQGATGELFF	TGTGCCAGCATTCAGGGGGCAACCGGGGAGCTGTTTTTT
many	TRBV12-3/TRBV12-4	TRBJ2-2	NA	CASSTLPPGLIKPGELFF	TGTGCCAGCAGCACACTTCCCCCGGGACTCATAAAACCCGGGGAGCTGTTTTTT
NA	TRBV18	TRBJ1-6	NA	CASSPGIPPLHF	TGTGCCAGCTCACCTGGTATTCCACCCCTCCACTTT
few	TRBV12-3/TRBV12-4	TRBJ2-3	NA	CASSYLTEDTQYF	TGTGCCAGCAGTTACCTGACAGAGGATACGCAGTATTTT
NA	TRBV20-1	TRBJ1-2	NA	CSARDRSYGYTF	TGCAGTGCTAGAGATCGCAGCTATGGCTACACCTTC
once	TRBV27	TRBJ2-1	NA	CASHEGNEQFF	TGTGCCTCTCACGAGGGCAATGAGCAGTTCTTC
few	TRBV19	TRBJ1-2	TRBD1	CASSIPGQGRYGYTF	TGTGCCAGTAGTATCCCGGGACAGGGGAGGTATGGCTACACCTTC
NA	TRBV7-3	TRBJ2-2	NA	CASSLTPGTGELFF	TGTGCCAGCAGCTTAACTCCGGGGACCGGGGAGCTGTTTTTT
NA	TRBV7-3	TRBJ2-7	NA	CASSPLDRYEQYF	TGTGCCAGCAGCCCCCTGGACCGGTACGAGCAGTACTTC
many	TRBV7-6	TRBJ2-2	TRBD2	CASSSPSGRNTGELFF	TGTGCCAGCAGCTCCCCCAGCGGGAGGAATACCGGGGAGCTGTTTTTT
NA	TRBV10-3	TRBJ1-1	TRBD1	CAIPLGTAEAFF	TGTGCCATCCCCTTGGGGACAGCGGAAGCTTTCTTT
NA	TRBV5-1	TRBJ2-1	NA	CASSYQLSEVEQFF	TGCGCCAGCAGCTACCAGCTATCCGAGGTTGAGCAGTTCTTC
NA	TRBV29-1	TRBJ1-5	NA	CSAGGRNEPQHF	TGCAGCGCCGGAGGACGGAATGAGCCCCAGCATTTT
few	TRBV12-3/TRBV12-4	TRBJ1-5	TRBD1	CASSLTGGRSNQPQHF	TGTGCCAGCAGTTTAACAGGGGGCAGAAGCAATCAGCCCCAGCATTTT
few	TRBV4-1	TRBJ2-5	TRBD1	CASSQEEDRGAETQYF	TGCGCCAGCAGCCAAGAAGAGGACAGGGGAGCTGAGACCCAGTACTTC
NA	TRBV29-1	TRBJ1-2	TRBD1	CSGTPTGDGYGYTF	TGCAGCGGCACTCCGACAGGGGATGGCTATGGCTACACCTTC
many	TRBV12-3/TRBV12-4	TRBJ2-3	NA	CASSLRNGISDTQYF	TGTGCCAGCAGTTTGAGAAACGGGATTTCAGATACGCAGTATTTT
NA	TRBV11-2	TRBJ1-1	TRBD1	CASSLYQGALSEAFF	TGTGCCAGCAGCTTATACCAGGGGGCCCTCTCTGAAGCTTTCTTT
few	TRBV5-1	TRBJ2-3	NA	CASSHPPDTQYF	TGCGCCAGCAGCCATCCCCCGGATACGCAGTATTTT
few	TRBV5-1	TRBJ2-1	NA	CASRGTGSYNEQFF	TGCGCCAGCAGGGGGACGGGAAGCTACAATGAGCAGTTCTTC
many	TRBV12-3/TRBV12-4	TRBJ2-7	NA	CASSLARGYEQYF	TGTGCCAGCAGTTTAGCGCGGGGCTACGAGCAGTACTTC
many	TRBV29-1	TRBJ2-7	NA	CSVGHVNEQYF	TGCAGCGTCGGACATGTGAACGAGCAGTACTTC
NA	TRBV28	TRBJ2-1	TRBD2	CATSTLAGVHNEQFF	TGTGCCACCTCAACCTTAGCGGGAGTTCACAATGAGCAGTTCTTC
many	TRBV2	TRBJ2-7	TRBD2	CASREGLAEVYEQYF	TGTGCCAGCAGGGAGGGACTAGCGGAGGTCTACGAGCAGTACTTC
few	TRBV5-1	TRBJ1-2	NA	CASSSPPNYGYTF	TGCGCCAGCAGCTCCCCGCCCAACTATGGCTACACCTTC